This TCR beta chain is drawn from a study of blood T cell repertoires in COVID-19. At the level of the study: Samples came from the United States, Italy and Spain, spanning acute and convalescent COVID-19. From T cells, B-cell-depleted T cells, or PBMCs came the material, which was cDNA or gDNA.

The germline V gene has CDR1 SQVTM and CDR2 ANQGSEA. This CDR3 spans 16 amino acids. Trimming took 0 bases from V and 0 from J, leaving 11 bases between them. Per the original data handling: Estimated nucleated cell counts came from reference gene primer amplification. Libraries were prepared by immunoSEQ multiplex PCR; TCRdb keeps only in-frame clonotypes and omits some of them. The DNA gave D and trimming, while V, J and clone size come from that table. The sample has about 140,000 clones, more than 65% seen once; the top ten hold more than 8.5%. Material: peripheral blood. The source is a man in his fifties or sixties with active or convalescent COVID-19. V and J are TRBV29-1 and TRBJ2-2; D remains ambiguous. The CDR3 region has the DNA TGCAGCGTTGAAGATCAATACAAGTCGAACACCGGGGAGCTGTTTTTT. It encodes CSVEDQYKSNTGELFF.